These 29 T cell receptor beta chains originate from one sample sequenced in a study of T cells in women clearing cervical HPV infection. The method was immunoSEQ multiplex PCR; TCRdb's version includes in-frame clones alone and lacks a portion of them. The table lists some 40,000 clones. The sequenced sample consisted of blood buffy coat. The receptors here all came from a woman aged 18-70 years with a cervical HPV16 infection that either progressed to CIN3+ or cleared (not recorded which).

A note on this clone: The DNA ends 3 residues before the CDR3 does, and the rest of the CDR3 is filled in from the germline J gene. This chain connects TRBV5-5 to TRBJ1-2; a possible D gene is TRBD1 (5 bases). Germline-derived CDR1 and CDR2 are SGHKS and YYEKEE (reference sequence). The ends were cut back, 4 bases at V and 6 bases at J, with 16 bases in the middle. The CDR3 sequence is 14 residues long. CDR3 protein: CASSLPTVYHGYTF. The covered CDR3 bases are TGTGCCAGCAGCCTGCCGACAGTGTACCATGGC.

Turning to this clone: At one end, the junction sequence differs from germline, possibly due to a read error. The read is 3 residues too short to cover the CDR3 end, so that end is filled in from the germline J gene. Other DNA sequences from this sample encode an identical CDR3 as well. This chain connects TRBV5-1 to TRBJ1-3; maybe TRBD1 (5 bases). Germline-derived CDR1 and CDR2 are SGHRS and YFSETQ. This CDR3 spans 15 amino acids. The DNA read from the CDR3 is TGCGCCAGCAGCTTGGGACAGATCCCCGGAAACACG. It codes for CASSLGQIPGNT. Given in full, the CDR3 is CASSLGQIPGNTIYF.

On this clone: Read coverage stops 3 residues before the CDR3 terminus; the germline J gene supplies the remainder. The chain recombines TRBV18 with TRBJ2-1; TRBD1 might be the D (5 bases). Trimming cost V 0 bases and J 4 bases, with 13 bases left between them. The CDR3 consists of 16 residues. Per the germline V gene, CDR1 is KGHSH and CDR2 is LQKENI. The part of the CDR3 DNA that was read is TGTGCCAGCTCACCACCCCAGGGTTCCCAATACAATGAG. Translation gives CASSPPQGSQYNE. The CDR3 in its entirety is CASSPPQGSQYNEQFF. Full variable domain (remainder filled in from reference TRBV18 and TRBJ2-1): NAGVMQNPRHLVRRRGQEARLRCSPMKGHSHVYWYRQLPEEGLKFMVYLQKENIIDESGMPKERFSAEFPKEGPSILRIQQVVRGDSAAYFCASSPPQGSQYNEQFFGPGTRLTVL.

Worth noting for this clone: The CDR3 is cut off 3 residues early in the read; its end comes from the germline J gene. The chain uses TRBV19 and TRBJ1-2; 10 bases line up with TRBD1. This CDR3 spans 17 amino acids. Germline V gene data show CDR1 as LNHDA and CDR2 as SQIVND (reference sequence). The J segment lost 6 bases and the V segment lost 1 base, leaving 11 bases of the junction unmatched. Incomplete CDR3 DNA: TGTGCCAGTAGTATAGGCTTATCCGGGACAGGGGTTGATGGC. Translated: CASSIGLSGTGVDG. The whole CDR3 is CASSIGLSGTGVDGYTF. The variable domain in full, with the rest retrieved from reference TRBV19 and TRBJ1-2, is DGGITQSPKYLFRKEGQNVTLSCEQNLNHDAMYWYRQDPGQGLRLIYYSQIVNDFQKGDIAEGYSVSREKKESFPLTVTSAQKNPTAFYLCASSIGLSGTGVDGYTFGSGTRLTVV.

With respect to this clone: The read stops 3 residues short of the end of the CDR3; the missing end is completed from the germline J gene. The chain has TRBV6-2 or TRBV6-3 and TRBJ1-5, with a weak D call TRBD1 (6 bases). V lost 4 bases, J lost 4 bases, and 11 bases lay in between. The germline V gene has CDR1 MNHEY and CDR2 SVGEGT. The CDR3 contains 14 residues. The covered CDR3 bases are TGTGCCAGCAGTTCTACAGGGTCGAATCAGCCC. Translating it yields CASSSTGSNQP. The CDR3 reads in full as CASSSTGSNQPQHF.

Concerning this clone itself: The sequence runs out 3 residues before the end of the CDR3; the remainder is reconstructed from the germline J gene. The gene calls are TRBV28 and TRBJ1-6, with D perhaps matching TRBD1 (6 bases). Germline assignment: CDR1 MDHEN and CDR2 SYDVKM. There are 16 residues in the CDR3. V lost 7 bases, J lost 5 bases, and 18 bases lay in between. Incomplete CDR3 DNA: TGTGCCAGCACCCCTCTCCAGGGGAATAATAATTCACCC. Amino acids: CASTPLQGNNNSP. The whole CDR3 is CASTPLQGNNNSPLHF.

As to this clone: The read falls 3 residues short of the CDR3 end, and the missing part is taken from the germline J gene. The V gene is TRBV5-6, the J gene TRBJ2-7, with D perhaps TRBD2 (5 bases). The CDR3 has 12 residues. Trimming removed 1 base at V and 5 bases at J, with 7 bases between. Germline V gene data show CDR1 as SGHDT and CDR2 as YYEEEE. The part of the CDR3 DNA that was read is TGTGCCAGCAGCTTGTATAGCGACGAG. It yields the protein CASSLYSDE. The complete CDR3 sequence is CASSLYSDEQYF.

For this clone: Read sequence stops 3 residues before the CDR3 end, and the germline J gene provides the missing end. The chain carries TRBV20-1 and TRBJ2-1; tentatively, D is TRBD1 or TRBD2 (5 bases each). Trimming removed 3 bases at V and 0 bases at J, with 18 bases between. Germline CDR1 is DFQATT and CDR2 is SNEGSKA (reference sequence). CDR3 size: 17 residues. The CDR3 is CSASEGYHSSSYNEQFF. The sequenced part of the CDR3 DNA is TGCAGTGCTAGCGAGGGGTACCATTCAAGCTCCTACAATGAG.

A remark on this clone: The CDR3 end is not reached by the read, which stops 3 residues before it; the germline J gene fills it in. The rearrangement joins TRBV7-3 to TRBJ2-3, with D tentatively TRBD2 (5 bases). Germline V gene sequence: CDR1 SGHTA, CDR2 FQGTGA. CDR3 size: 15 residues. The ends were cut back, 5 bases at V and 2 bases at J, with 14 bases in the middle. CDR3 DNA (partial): TGTGCCAGCAGCCGGGGATCATCCAACACAGATACG. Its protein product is CASSRGSSNTDT. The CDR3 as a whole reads CASSRGSSNTDTQYF.

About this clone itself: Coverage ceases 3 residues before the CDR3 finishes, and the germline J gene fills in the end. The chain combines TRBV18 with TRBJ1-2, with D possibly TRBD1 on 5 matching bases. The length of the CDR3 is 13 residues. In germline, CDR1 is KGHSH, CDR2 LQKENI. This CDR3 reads CASSPTATDTYTF. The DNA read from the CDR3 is TGTGCCAGCTCACCCACGGCGACAGATACC.

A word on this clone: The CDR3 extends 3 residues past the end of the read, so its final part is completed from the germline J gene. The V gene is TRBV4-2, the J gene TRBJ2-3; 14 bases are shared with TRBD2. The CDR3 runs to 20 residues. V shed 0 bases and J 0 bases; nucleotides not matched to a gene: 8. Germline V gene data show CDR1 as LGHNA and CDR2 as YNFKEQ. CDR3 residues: CASSQDPGLAGASSTDTQYF. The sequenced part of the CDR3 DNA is TGTGCCAGCAGCCAAGATCCGGGACTAGCGGGAGCGAGTAGCACAGATACG.

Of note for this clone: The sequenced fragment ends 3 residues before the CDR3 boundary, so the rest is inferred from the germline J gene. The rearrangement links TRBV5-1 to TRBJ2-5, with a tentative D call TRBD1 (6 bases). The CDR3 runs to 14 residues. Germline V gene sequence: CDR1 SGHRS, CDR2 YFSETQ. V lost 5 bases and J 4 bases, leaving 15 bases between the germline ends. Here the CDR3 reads CASSLGAGRETQYF. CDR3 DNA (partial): TGCGCCAGCAGTCTGGGGGCAGGGCGAGAGACC.

Partial CDR3 DNA: TGTGCCAGTAGTGAGGAGCGGGGACTGTACAATGAC. This gives the protein CASSEERGLYND. The whole CDR3 region reads CASSEERGLYNDYTF. The chain links TRBV19 to TRBJ1-2; a weak D match, TRBD1 (5 bases). Sequencing ends 3 residues short of the CDR3 end; the germline J gene provides the rest. This CDR3 region has 15 residues. Germline V CDR1 and CDR2: LNHDA, SQIVND (reference sequence). The full variable domain, completed using reference TRBV19 and TRBJ1-2, is DGGITQSPKYLFRKEGQNVTLSCEQNLNHDAMYWYRQDPGQGLRLIYYSQIVNDFQKGDIAEGYSVSREKKESFPLTVTSAQKNPTAFYLCASSEERGLYNDYTFGSGTRLTVV.

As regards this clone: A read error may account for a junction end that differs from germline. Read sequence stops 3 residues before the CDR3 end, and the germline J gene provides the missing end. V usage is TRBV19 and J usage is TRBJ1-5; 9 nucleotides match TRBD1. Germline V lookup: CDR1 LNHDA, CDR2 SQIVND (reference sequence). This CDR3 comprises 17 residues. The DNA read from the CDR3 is TGTGCCAGTAATATACCGGGACAGGGATCTAGGAATCAGCCC. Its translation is CASNIPGQGSRNQP. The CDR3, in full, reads CASNIPGQGSRNQPQHF.

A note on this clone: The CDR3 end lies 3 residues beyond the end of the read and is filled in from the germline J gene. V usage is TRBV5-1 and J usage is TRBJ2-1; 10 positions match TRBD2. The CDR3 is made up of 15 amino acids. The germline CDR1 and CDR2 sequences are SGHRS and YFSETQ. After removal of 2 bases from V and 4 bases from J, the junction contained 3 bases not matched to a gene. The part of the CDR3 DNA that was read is TGCGCCAGCAGCTTAGCGGGAGGGCTTTACAATGAG. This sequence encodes CASSLAGGLYNE. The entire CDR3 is CASSLAGGLYNEQFF.

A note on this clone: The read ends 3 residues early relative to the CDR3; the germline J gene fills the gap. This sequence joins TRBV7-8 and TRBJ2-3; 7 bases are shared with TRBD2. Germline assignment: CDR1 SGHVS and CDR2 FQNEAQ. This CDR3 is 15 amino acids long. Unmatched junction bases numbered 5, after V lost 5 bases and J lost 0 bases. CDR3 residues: CASSALAASTDTQYF. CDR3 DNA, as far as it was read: TGTGCCAGCAGCGCCCTAGCGGCCAGCACAGATACG.

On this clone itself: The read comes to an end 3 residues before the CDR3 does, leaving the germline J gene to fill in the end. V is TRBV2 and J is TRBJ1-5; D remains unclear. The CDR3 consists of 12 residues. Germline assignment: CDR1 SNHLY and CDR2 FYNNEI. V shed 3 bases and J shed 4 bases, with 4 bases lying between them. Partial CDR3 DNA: TGTGCCAGCAGTGACACAAATCAGCCC. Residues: CASSDTNQP. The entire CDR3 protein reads CASSDTNQPQHF. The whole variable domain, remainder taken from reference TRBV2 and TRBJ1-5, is EPEVTQTPSHQVTQMGQEVILRCVPISNHLYFYWYRQILGQKVEFLVSFYNNEISEKSEIFDDQFSVERPDGSNFTLKIRSTKLEDSAMYFCASSDTNQPQHFGDGTRLSIL.

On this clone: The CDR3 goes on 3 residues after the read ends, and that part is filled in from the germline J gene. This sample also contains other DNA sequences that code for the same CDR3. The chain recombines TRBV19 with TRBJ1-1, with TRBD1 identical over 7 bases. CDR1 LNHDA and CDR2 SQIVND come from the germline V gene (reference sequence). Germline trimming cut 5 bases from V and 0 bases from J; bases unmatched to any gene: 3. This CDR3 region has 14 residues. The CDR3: CASSRQGLNTEAFF. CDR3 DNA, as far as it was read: TGTGCCAGTAGTCGACAGGGCTTGAACACTGAA. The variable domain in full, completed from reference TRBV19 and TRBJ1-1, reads DGGITQSPKYLFRKEGQNVTLSCEQNLNHDAMYWYRQDPGQGLRLIYYSQIVNDFQKGDIAEGYSVSREKKESFPLTVTSAQKNPTAFYLCASSRQGLNTEAFFGQGTRLTVV.

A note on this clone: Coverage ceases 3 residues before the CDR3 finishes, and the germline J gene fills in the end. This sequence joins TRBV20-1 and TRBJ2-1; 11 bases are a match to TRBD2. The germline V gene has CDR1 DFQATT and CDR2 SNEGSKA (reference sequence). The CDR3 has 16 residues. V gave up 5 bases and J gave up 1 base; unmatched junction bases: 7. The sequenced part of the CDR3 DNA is TGCAGTGCTGGATCGACTAGCGGGGTTTCCTACAATGAG. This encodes CSAGSTSGVSYNE. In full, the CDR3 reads CSAGSTSGVSYNEQFF.

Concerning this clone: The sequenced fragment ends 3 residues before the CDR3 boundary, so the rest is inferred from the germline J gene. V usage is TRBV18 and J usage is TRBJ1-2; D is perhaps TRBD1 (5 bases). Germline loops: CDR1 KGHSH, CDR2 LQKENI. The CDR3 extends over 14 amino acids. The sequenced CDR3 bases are TGTGCCAGCTCACCCCCAGGGATGGCCTGGGTC. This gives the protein CASSPPGMAWV. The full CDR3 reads CASSPPGMAWVYTF.

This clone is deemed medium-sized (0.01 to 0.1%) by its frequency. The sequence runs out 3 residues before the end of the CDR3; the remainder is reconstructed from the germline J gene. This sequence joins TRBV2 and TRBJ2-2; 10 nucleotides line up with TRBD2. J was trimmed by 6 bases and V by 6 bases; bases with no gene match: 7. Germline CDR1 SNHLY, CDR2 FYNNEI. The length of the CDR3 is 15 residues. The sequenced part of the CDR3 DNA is TGTGCCAGCAGGCTAGCGGGGGCAGCGGCCGGGGAG. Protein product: CASRLAGAAAGE. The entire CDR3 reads CASRLAGAAAGELFF.

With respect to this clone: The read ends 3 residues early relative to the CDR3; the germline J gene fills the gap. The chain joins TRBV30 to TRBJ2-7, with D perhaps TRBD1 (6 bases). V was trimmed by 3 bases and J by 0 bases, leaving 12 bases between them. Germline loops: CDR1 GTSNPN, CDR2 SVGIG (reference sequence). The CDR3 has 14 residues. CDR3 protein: CAWSEDSFSYEQYF. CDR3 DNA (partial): TGTGCCTGGAGCGAGGACAGTTTCTCCTACGAG.

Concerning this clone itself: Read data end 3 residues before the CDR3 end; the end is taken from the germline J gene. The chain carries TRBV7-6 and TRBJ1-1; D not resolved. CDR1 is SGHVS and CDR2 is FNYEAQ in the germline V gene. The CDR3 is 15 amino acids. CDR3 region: CASSPTSGDTDTAFF. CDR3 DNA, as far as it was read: TGTGCCAGCAGCCCTACTAGCGGAGACACAGATACG.

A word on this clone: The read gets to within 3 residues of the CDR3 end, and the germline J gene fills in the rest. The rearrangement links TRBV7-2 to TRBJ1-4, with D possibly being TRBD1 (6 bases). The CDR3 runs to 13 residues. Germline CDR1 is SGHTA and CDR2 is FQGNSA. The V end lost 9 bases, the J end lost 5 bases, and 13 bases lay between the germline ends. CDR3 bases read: TGTGCCAGTACCGAGGGGGGGAATGAAAAA. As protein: CASTEGGNEK. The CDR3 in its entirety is CASTEGGNEKLFF.

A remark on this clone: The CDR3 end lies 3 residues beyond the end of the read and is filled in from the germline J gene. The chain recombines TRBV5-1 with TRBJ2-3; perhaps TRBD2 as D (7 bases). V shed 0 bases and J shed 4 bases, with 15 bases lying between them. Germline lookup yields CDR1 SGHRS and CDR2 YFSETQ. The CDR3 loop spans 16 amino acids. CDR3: CASSLGAGAGADTQYF. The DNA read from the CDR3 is TGCGCCAGCAGCTTGGGTGCGGGGGCTGGAGCAGATACG.

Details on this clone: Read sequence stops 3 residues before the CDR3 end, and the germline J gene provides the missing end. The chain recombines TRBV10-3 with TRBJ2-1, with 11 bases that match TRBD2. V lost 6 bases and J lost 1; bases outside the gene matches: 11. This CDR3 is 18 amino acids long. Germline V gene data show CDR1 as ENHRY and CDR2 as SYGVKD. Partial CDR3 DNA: TGTGCCATCAGGGCAGGTCTAGCGGGAGGAGGTTCCTACAATGAG. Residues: CAIRAGLAGGGSYNE. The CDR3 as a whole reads CAIRAGLAGGGSYNEQFF.

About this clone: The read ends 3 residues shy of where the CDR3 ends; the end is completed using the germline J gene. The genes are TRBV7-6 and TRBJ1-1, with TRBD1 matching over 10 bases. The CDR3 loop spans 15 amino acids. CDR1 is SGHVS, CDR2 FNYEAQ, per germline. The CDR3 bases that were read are TGTGCCAGCAGCTCCACCGGGACAGGGGATGAAAAA. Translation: CASSSTGTGDEK. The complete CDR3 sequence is CASSSTGTGDEKAFF.

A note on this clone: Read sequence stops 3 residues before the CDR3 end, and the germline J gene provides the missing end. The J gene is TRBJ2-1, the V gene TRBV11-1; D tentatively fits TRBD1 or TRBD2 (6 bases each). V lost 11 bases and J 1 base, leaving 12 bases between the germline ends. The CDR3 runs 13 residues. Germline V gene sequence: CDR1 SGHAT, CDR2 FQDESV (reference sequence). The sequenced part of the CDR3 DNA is TGTGCCGGCGGAGGGACATCCTACAATGAG. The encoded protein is CAGGGTSYNE. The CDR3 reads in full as CAGGGTSYNEQFF.

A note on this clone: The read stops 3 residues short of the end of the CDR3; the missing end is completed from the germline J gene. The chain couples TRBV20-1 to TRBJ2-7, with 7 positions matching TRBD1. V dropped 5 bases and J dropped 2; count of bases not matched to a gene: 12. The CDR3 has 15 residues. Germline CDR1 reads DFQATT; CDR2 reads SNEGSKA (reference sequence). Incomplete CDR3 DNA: TGCAGTGCTCAGATACAAGACAGGGTGACCTACGAG. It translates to CSAQIQDRVTYE. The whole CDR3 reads CSAQIQDRVTYEQYF.